The 17 T cell receptor beta chains presented below share a single source sample, sequenced in a study of T cell clonotyping in hematopoietic cell transplantation (dated by TCRdb to the early 2020s). The library was made by the immunoSEQ multiplex PCR assay. TCRdb obtained this table from immuneACCESS and retained in-frame rearrangements with V and J assigned. These tables miss some clones; where compared with another copy, unresolved V genes account for less than half of the shortfall, and the remainder is unexplained. Across this sample there are approximately 20,000 clones, with roughly three quarters seen only once. Roughly 14% of the sample lies in the top ten. Sample: peripheral blood mononuclear cells. The receptors originated from a man aged 55 to 70 in good health. Some clones in this sample may be carry-over from other donors' samples.

The chain has TRBV7-9 and TRBJ2-2; D gene uncertain. The CDR3 consists of 16 residues. The V end was cut by 1 base, the J end by 0 bases, with 9 bases between. Germline V gene data show CDR1 as SEHNR and CDR2 as FQNEAQ (reference sequence). The chain's CDR3 is CASSLESLANTGELFF. CDR3 DNA: TGTGCCAGCAGCTTAGAGTCCCTAGCGAACACCGGGGAGCTGTTTTTT.

This clone was recorded only once. This chain connects TRBV11-2 to TRBJ1-4, with 9 bases aligning to TRBD1. This CDR3 is 16 amino acids long. CDR1 and CDR2 from the germline V gene are SGHAT and FQNNGV. V lost 5 bases, J lost 4 bases, and 8 bases stayed unmatched. The CDR3 protein is CASSHNRGRNNEKLFF. As DNA, the CDR3 is TGTGCCAGCAGCCACAACAGGGGGCGGAATAATGAAAAACTGTTTTTT.

The V gene is TRBV9, the J gene TRBJ2-3; 7 nucleotides match TRBD1. Germline assignment: CDR1 SGDLS and CDR2 YYNGEE. V lost 0 bases to trimming and J lost 0 bases; unmatched junction nucleotides: 4. The CDR3 has 16 amino acids. As DNA, the CDR3 is TGTGCCAGCAGCGTAGGGCAGGGGGACAGCACAGATACGCAGTATTTT. Its translation: CASSVGQGDSTDTQYF.

V gene TRBV19 combines with J gene TRBJ1-1; no clear D. The germline CDR1 and CDR2 sequences are LNHDA and SQIVND (reference sequence). The germline V and J ends were trimmed by 1 base and 2 bases, with 5 bases remaining between them. The CDR3 is 13 residues long. CDR3 DNA sequence: TGTGCCAGTAGTATAGGGGCCAACACTGAAGCTTTCTTT. It yields the protein CASSIGANTEAFF.

The rearrangement uses TRBV6-5 and TRBJ2-3; 8 positions agree with TRBD2. Germline CDR1 MNHEY, CDR2 SVGAGI. This CDR3 contains 14 residues. J gave up 1 base and V 10 bases, and 7 bases lay outside the gene matches. CDR3 region: CATTGLDGTDTQYF. The CDR3 DNA follows: TGTGCCACCACGGGACTAGACGGCACAGATACGCAGTATTTT.

The V and J genes are TRBV28 and TRBJ1-2, with D tentatively TRBD1 (6 bases). There are 14 residues in the CDR3. V lost 1 base to trimming and J lost 7 bases, with 13 bases between them. Germline CDR1 and CDR2: MDHEN and SYDVKM. CDR3 nucleotide sequence: TGTGCCAGCAGTTTATTCGGTCGGGGGCTTGGCTACACCTTC. Translated, it gives CASSLFGRGLGYTF.

This clone has more than one count but fewer than ten. The chain joins TRBV6-6 to TRBJ1-5; D is unresolved. V gave up 6 bases and J gave up 3 bases, with 6 bases separating them. This CDR3 has 12 amino acids. The germline gives CDR1 MNHNY, CDR2 SVGAGI (reference sequence). CDR3 region: CASSLDNQPQHF. The CDR3 region has the DNA TGTGCCAGCAGCCTAGACAATCAGCCCCAGCATTTT.

This chain uses TRBV29-1 with TRBJ1-2; D not certain. The CDR3 loop spans 11 amino acids. V was cut by 5 bases and J by 4 bases, with 8 bases left in between. The germline CDR1 and CDR2 sequences are SQVTM and ANQGSEA. The CDR3 region is CSVLPSYGYTF. The CDR3 DNA is TGCAGCGTTCTCCCCAGCTATGGCTACACCTTC.

This clone appeared a single time. The genes are TRBV2 and TRBJ2-3; D unresolved. The V end lost 4 bases, the J end lost 0 bases, and 17 bases lay between the germline ends. The germline CDR1 and CDR2 sequences are SNHLY and FYNNEI. This CDR3 contains 17 residues. CDR3 DNA sequence: TGTGCCAGCAGTGCCTCCTTCTGGAGCAGCAGCACAGATACGCAGTATTTT. It specifies CASSASFWSSSTDTQYF.

This clone was seen just once. The V gene is TRBV10-3, the J gene TRBJ2-1, with 9 bases that match TRBD2. The J segment lost 9 bases and the V segment lost 4 bases, leaving 7 bases of the junction unmatched. This CDR3 region has 14 residues. Per germline, CDR1 ENHRY and CDR2 SYGVKD. The CDR3 DNA follows: TGTGCCATCAGTGCCGCTAGCGGGATGGCTGAGCAGTTCTTC. Protein product: CAISAASGMAEQFF.

The table lists this clone with a count of one. CDR3 residues: CASRGTGLYTEAFF. In DNA form, the CDR3 reads TGTGCCAGCAGAGGGACAGGACTCTACACTGAAGCTTTCTTT. V and J are TRBV7-9 and TRBJ1-1; 8 positions match TRBD1. CDR3 length: 14 amino acids. From germline, CDR1 is SEHNR and CDR2 FQNEAQ (reference sequence). Trimming at V came to 6 bases and at J to 3 bases, leaving 6 bases not matched to a gene.

This clone came up a few times. The chain uses TRBV6-6 and TRBJ1-2, with TRBD1 as a possible D gene (5 bases). The CDR3 has 12 amino acids. Germline values: CDR1 MNHNY, CDR2 SVGAGI (reference sequence). The V gene lost 6 bases and the J gene lost 6 bases, with 11 bases spanning the gap. As DNA, the CDR3 is TGTGCCAGCAGCTTGGGGGGGGATGGCTACACCTTC. Its translation is CASSLGGDGYTF.

The chain employs TRBV27 and TRBJ2-6, with TRBD2 matching over 7 bases. The CDR3 loop spans 17 amino acids. Germline lookup yields CDR1 MNHEY and CDR2 SMNVEV (reference sequence). The V segment lost 6 bases and the J segment 0 bases; nucleotides outside the gene matches: 8. CDR3 loop: CASSRYSGPSGANVLTF. The CDR3 nucleotides read TGTGCCAGCAGCCGATATAGCGGGCCCTCTGGGGCCAACGTCCTGACTTTC.

The chain is built from TRBV30 and TRBJ2-7, with TRBD1 identical over 9 bases. Per germline, CDR1 GTSNPN and CDR2 SVGIG (reference sequence). The V and J ends lost 7 bases and 2 bases, in that order; junction bases with no gene match: 12. This CDR3 is 15 amino acids long. The CDR3 nucleotides read TGTGCCTACGGACAGGGGTCACAACTGACCTACGAGCAGTACTTC. It is translated as CAYGQGSQLTYEQYF.

The rearrangement uses TRBV14 and TRBJ2-7; D possibly uses TRBD1 or TRBD2 (5 bases each). With 8 bases removed from V and 2 bases from J, the gap between germline ends came to 10 bases. This CDR3 contains 12 residues. CDR1 and CDR2 (germline): SGHDN, FVKESK. The CDR3 sequence is CASGDGAYEQYF. The CDR3 nucleotides read TGTGCCAGCGGGGACGGAGCCTACGAGCAGTACTTC.

This rearrangement joins TRBV29-1 to TRBJ1-2; D remains unclear. V gave up 2 bases and J gave up 0 bases, with 4 bases separating them. The CDR3 has 12 residues. Germline assignment: CDR1 SQVTM and CDR2 ANQGSEA. DNA for the CDR3: TGCAGCGTTGAACAGGCTAACTATGGCTACACCTTC. It encodes CSVEQANYGYTF.

The chain has TRBV9 and TRBJ2-1; D unresolved. V lost 7 bases and J lost 4, with 12 bases in between. The CDR3 totals 13 residues. CDR1 is SGDLS and CDR2 is YYNGEE in the germline V gene. CDR3 DNA: TGTGCCAGCTCGGGTGGGCGGTACAATGAGCAGTTCTTC. The encoded protein is CASSGGRYNEQFF.